These T cell receptor beta chains were read from a single sample in a study of blood T cells in healthy people across ages. TCRdb independently ran MiXCR on the 5' RACE reads; one entry per CDR3 protein. The sample consists of about 900,000 distinct CDR3 sequences, roughly 52% of them appearing once. Sequencing was carried out using blood. The receptors here all came from a man aged 25-45 years in good health. Both conserved end residues are part of each CDR3. Each record gives: V gene, J gene, D gene, clone size, CDR3 DNA, CDR3 protein. The D gene is left open where the match is weak. Clone size is not always given. Where it is, it says once, few, many or a class for expanded clones.

>TRBV5-4|TRBJ2-3|-|-
TGTGCCAGCAGCAGTCCGATTGGGGGTCCCGCAGATACGCAGTATTTT
CASSSPIGGPADTQYF
>TRBV4-3|TRBJ1-2|-|few
TGCGCCAGCAGCCAGAACCCCCGAGGGGGCTATGGCTACACCTTC
CASSQNPRGGYGYTF
>TRBV12-3/TRBV12-4|TRBJ2-1|-|-
TGTGCCAGCACCCAGAGAATAGTCAGGCCCTCCAATGAGCAGTTCTTC
CASTQRIVRPSNEQFF
>TRBV2|TRBJ2-1|TRBD2|-
TGTGCCAGCAGGGGGGGACGGGGGGGATACAATGAGCAGTTCTTC
CASRGGRGGYNEQFF
>TRBV20-1|TRBJ2-1|-|-
TGCAGTGCAAGTCCCGGGGGACGAAACCTGTACAATGAGCAGTTCTTC
CSASPGGRNLYNEQFF
>TRBV6-5|TRBJ2-7|TRBD1|-
TGTGCCAGCAGTTACTCTAATACTGGGACAGGGGGCGACGAGCAGTACTTC
CASSYSNTGTGGDEQYF
>TRBV3-1|TRBJ2-5|TRBD2|-
TGTGCCAGCAGCCTCCGGACTAGCGGTAAACGGTCCCAGTACTTC
CASSLRTSGKRSQYF
>TRBV29-1|TRBJ2-1|-|once
TGCAGCGTTGCCCATCGGAGTGGGGAGACCCAGTTCTTC
CSVAHRSGETQFF
>TRBV3-1|TRBJ2-3|-|few
TGTGCCAGCAGCCAACCCCAATCGTTTAATACGCAGTATTTT
CASSQPQSFNTQYF
>TRBV7-2|TRBJ2-5|TRBD2|many
TGTGCCAGCAGCCCTAGCGGGGGGGTACAAGAGACCCAGTACTTC
CASSPSGGVQETQYF
>TRBV4-3|TRBJ2-3|-|few
TGCGCCAGCAGCCAAGATTCCACATACTACATCACAGATACGCAGTATTTT
CASSQDSTYYITDTQYF
>TRBV7-8|TRBJ2-6|-|once
TGTGCCAGCAGCTCTAGAGGGACGGATCCCTCTGGGGCCAACGTCCTGACTTTC
CASSSRGTDPSGANVLTF
>TRBV3-1|TRBJ2-7|TRBD2|-
TGTGCCAGCAGCCAAGCCGGGACTAGCGGGGGGGCTTACGAGCAGTACTTC
CASSQAGTSGGAYEQYF
>TRBV4-1|TRBJ2-7|TRBD2|few
TGCGCCAGCAGTCTTCCTAGCGGGGGAAATTACGAGCAGTACTTC
CASSLPSGGNYEQYF
>TRBV27|TRBJ2-2|-|-
TGTGCCAGCAGGCGACAAGTGGGGACCGGGGAGCTGTTTTTT
CASRRQVGTGELFF
>TRBV20-1|TRBJ1-1|-|once
TGCAGTGCTAGAGATAAAGGTCGGGGGGCGTTGAACACTGAAGCTTTCTTT
CSARDKGRGALNTEAFF
>TRBV12-3/TRBV12-4|TRBJ2-7|-|few
TGTGCCAGCAGTTTAAACCTCGAGCAGTACTTC
CASSLNLEQYF
>TRBV5-1|TRBJ1-1|-|-
TGCGCGACGTCCGCAGCTGGAGGGTACACTGAAGCTTTCTTT
CATSAAGGYTEAFF
>TRBV24-1|TRBJ2-3|-|-
TGTGCCACCAGTGAGAGGGCATCAGATACGCAGTATTTT
CATSERASDTQYF
>TRBV20-1|TRBJ1-2|TRBD1|-
TGCAGTGCCGAGCGGGACAGGAGATCTGGCTACACCTTC
CSAERDRRSGYTF
>TRBV14|TRBJ2-5|-|-
TGTGCCAGCAGCCGTACTAGGGGTGAGCAGTACTTC
CASSRTRGEQYF
>TRBV4-2|TRBJ2-7|TRBD1|-
TGTGCCAGCAGCCCCTCCGGGGACAGGGGTCCCTACGAGCAGTACTTC
CASSPSGDRGPYEQYF
>TRBV5-6|TRBJ2-1|-|many
TGTGCCAGCAGCCCGGACGGACTTCGCAATGAGCAGTTCTTC
CASSPDGLRNEQFF
>TRBV27|TRBJ1-1|TRBD1|few
TGTGCCAGCAGTCGGGGACAGGGGCTTACTGAAGCTTTCTTT
CASSRGQGLTEAFF
>TRBV5-6|TRBJ2-5|TRBD2|-
TGTGCCAGCAGCCCGGGGGGGGAAGAGACCCAGTACTTC
CASSPGGEETQYF
>TRBV4-1|TRBJ2-7|-|few
TGCGCCAGCAGCCAAGCAGATTTCTCCTACGAGCAGTACTTC
CASSQADFSYEQYF
>TRBV3-1|TRBJ2-5|TRBD2|-
TGTGCCAGCAGCCAAGTAAGGGGGACTAGACCGAAAGAGACCCAGTACTTC
CASSQVRGTRPKETQYF
>TRBV10-3|TRBJ2-2|-|-
TGTGCCATCAGTGAGTCAGGGGGTAAAGGCGGGGAGCTGTTTTTT
CAISESGGKGGELFF
>TRBV6-6|TRBJ2-2|TRBD1|-
TGTGCCAGCTGGCTACAGGGGCTAACGAACACCGGGGAGCTGTTTTTT
CASWLQGLTNTGELFF
>TRBV6-2/TRBV6-3|TRBJ1-1|-|-
TGTGCCAGCAGGGGAGGGAAATGGAACACTGAAGCTTTCTTT
CASRGGKWNTEAFF
>TRBV7-9|TRBJ2-5|-|-
TGTGCCAGCAGCCCCAAGGTGGCCTCTGTTTTGTACAATGAGCAGTACTTC
CASSPKVASVLYNEQYF
>TRBV3-1|TRBJ1-2|-|once
TGTGCCAGCAGCCCTGGGGCTTGGGACTATGGCTACACCTTC
CASSPGAWDYGYTF
>TRBV6-1|TRBJ1-2|TRBD1|many
TGTGCCAGCAGTTTGGGACAGGGGGACTATGGCTACACCTTC
CASSLGQGDYGYTF
>TRBV28|TRBJ2-5|-|few
TGTGCCAGCAGTTTGGGAAGCTTAGGAGAGACCCAGTACTTC
CASSLGSLGETQYF
>TRBV29-1|TRBJ2-7|-|few
TGCAGCGTTCGTTTACAGGGCTGGTACGAGCAGTACTTC
CSVRLQGWYEQYF
>TRBV7-8|TRBJ2-7|-|few
TGTGCCAGCAGCTTAGCGGCGCTACTCCAGGCGGGTGAGCAGTACTTC
CASSLAALLQAGEQYF